Below, 29 T cell receptor beta chains from the same sample are listed, as sequenced in a study of cytomegalovirus exposure and HLA in healthy donors. Primers for the PCR totalled 60 Vbeta and 13 Jbeta. Profiled with immunoSEQ multiplex PCR; TCRdb holds only in-frame clones, not every one. Here the sample spans under 200,000 clones, 81% being singletons. Material: PBMCs. The receptors were sampled from a man aged 45 to 65 in good health and CMV-seronegative.

The chain employs TRBV7-8 and TRBJ2-3, with a tentative D call TRBD2 (6 bases). Trimming shortened V by 2 bases and J by 3 bases, and 12 bases separated the two germline ends. CDR3 size: 15 residues. From germline, CDR1 is SGHVS and CDR2 FQNEAQ. CDR3 nucleotides: TGTGCCAGCAGCTTATTTTCCCTAGCGACAGATACGCAGTATTTT. The encoded protein is CASSLFSLATDTQYF.

As for this clone: One end of the junction varies from germline; a read error may be responsible. This chain connects TRBV7-9 to TRBJ1-4, with 10 bases that match TRBD1. Germline assignment: CDR1 SEHNR and CDR2 FQNEAQ (reference sequence). CDR3 length equals 15 residues. The CDR3 DNA reads TGTTCCAGCAGCTTAGATGGGACAGGGGATACCCGGCTGTTTTTT. This codes for CSSSLDGTGDTRLFF.

The chain couples TRBV11-2 to TRBJ2-3; 9 nucleotides align to TRBD2. Germline CDR1 and CDR2: SGHAT and FQNNGV. Losses at the gene ends were 2 bases for V and 8 bases for J; bases not matched to a gene: 8. The CDR3 extends over 15 amino acids. DNA of the CDR3: TGTGCCAGCAGCTTAATGATAGCGGGGGAGGCTACGCAGTATTTT. Amino acids: CASSLMIAGEATQYF.

The rearrangement joins TRBV6-5 to TRBJ1-1, with 7 bases matching TRBD1. V lost 4 bases and J lost 5; bases outside the gene matches: 7. Germline V gene sequence: CDR1 MNHEY, CDR2 SVGAGI. This CDR3 has 14 amino acids. The CDR3 reads CASSSVDRDTEAFF. CDR3 in DNA: TGTGCCAGCAGTTCCGTAGACAGGGATACTGAAGCTTTCTTT.

This chain links TRBV11-2 with TRBJ2-6; possible D gene TRBD2, 6 bases. Per germline, CDR1 SGHAT and CDR2 FQNNGV. V was cut by 5 bases and J by 3 bases, with 14 bases left in between. The CDR3 is made up of 16 amino acids. The CDR3 nucleotides read TGTGCCAGCAGCACCCTTAGGGGAGGTGGGGCCAACGTCCTGACTTTC. As protein: CASSTLRGGGANVLTF. The whole variable domain, remainder taken from reference TRBV11-2 and TRBJ2-6, is EAGVAQSPRYKIIEKRQSVAFWCNPISGHATLYWYQQILGQGPKLLIQFQNNGVVDDSQLPKDRFSAERLKGVDSTLKIQPAKLEDSAVYLCASSTLRGGGANVLTFGAGSRLTVL.

The chain has TRBV7-3 and TRBJ1-6, with a weak D call TRBD1 (5 bases). From germline, CDR1 is SGHTA and CDR2 FQGTGA. Trimming pared 5 bases from V and 10 bases from J, leaving 15 bases between. This CDR3 has 14 amino acids. In DNA form, the CDR3 reads TGTGCCAGCAGCCTCGGGGGTAGTGACTCACCCCTCCACTTT. Translated: CASSLGGSDSPLHF.

The chain couples TRBV27 to TRBJ1-5; 8 bases are shared with TRBD1. CDR1 is MNHEY, CDR2 SMNVEV, per germline (reference sequence). V gave up 5 bases and J gave up 4 bases; unmatched junction bases: 7. There are 15 residues in the CDR3. The CDR3 sequence is CASSPDRGPNQPQHF. CDR3 bases: TGTGCCAGCAGTCCCGACAGGGGCCCAAATCAGCCCCAGCATTTT.

V and J are TRBV15 and TRBJ2-1; 9 nucleotides line up with TRBD1. The CDR3 sequence is 15 residues long. In germline, CDR1 is LNHNV, CDR2 YYDKDF (reference sequence). After removal of 8 bases from V and 6 bases from J, the junction contained 11 bases not matched to a gene. CDR3 in amino acids: CATDFGTGSFNEQFF. The CDR3 bases are TGTGCCACCGACTTCGGGACAGGGTCTTTCAATGAGCAGTTCTTC.

The genes are TRBV6-6 and TRBJ2-1; possible D gene TRBD2, 7 bases. V dropped 7 bases and J dropped 6 bases, with 22 bases sitting between them. Looked up from germline, CDR1 is MNHNY and CDR2 is SVGAGI (reference sequence). The CDR3 is 16 residues long. The CDR3 reads CASTTVLRGAGNEQFF. CDR3 in DNA: TGTGCCAGCACCACGGTCTTACGGGGGGCGGGCAATGAGCAGTTCTTC.

This sequence joins TRBV7-6 and TRBJ1-6; D remains unclear. Germline V gene data show CDR1 as SGHVS and CDR2 as FNYEAQ. Trimming took off 5 bases at V and 9 bases at J, with 14 bases between the two ends. CDR3 length equals 14 residues. The DNA of the CDR3 is TGTGCCAGCAGCCAACACGGCGCGGGTTCACCCCTCCACTTT. Translating gives CASSQHGAGSPLHF.

The chain has TRBV6-1 and TRBJ1-1; D might be TRBD1 (5 bases). V dropped 10 bases and J dropped 1 base, with 19 bases sitting between them. The CDR3 is 15 amino acids. Germline assignment: CDR1 MNHNS and CDR2 SASEGT. The CDR3 DNA follows: TGTGCCACCAGCTTGGGGGGGTTTTCGAACACTGAAGCTTTCTTT. Translating gives CATSLGGFSNTEAFF.

CDR3 region: CASSLPNAGTSGVLDTQYF. CDR3 bases: TGTGCCAGCAGCCTACCCAATGCCGGGACTAGCGGAGTTTTGGATACGCAGTATTTT. The chain recombines TRBV7-2 with TRBJ2-3; 11 bases match TRBD2. This CDR3 comprises 19 residues. CDR1 and CDR2 from the germline V gene are SGHTA and FQGNSA. Trimming took 5 bases from V and 6 from J; bases not matched to a gene: 19.

The genes are TRBV7-9 and TRBJ1-2, with D possibly being TRBD1 (5 bases). V lost 6 bases, J lost 7 bases, and 18 bases lay in between. The germline V gene has CDR1 SEHNR and CDR2 FQNEAQ (reference sequence). CDR3 length equals 14 residues. The CDR3 nucleotides read TGTGCCAGCAGTCCGACAGATCCATCCCCTGGCTACACCTTC. Protein: CASSPTDPSPGYTF.

The chain is built from TRBV21-1 and TRBJ1-1; TRBD1 is the table's D call and was not checked against the DNA. TRBV21-1 is given as a pseudogene. The CDR3 has 19 amino acids. The CDR3 DNA is TGTGCCAGCAGCAAAATGTCGCGAGAGAAGGGCCAAGGGGGCACTGAAGCTTTCTTT. This gives the protein CASSKMSREKGQGGTEAFF.

The chain is built from TRBV4-1 and TRBJ2-2; weak D call: TRBD2 (7 bases). Per germline, CDR1 MGHRA and CDR2 YSYEKL. Trimming removed 1 base from V and 6 bases from J, with 9 bases in between. The CDR3 totals 14 residues. CDR3 nucleotide sequence: TGCGCCAGCAGCCAAGGAGGGGGGGCCGGGGAGCTGTTTTTT. This gives the protein CASSQGGGAGELFF.

The genes are TRBV7-9 and TRBJ1-2; D might be TRBD1 (5 bases). Trimming removed 4 bases from V and 1 base from J, with 16 bases in between. Looked up from germline, CDR1 is SEHNR and CDR2 is FQNEAQ (reference sequence). The CDR3 has 16 residues. Here the CDR3 DNA reads TGTGCCAGCAGCTCACTACCAGCAGGGCTTAACTATGGCTACACCTTC. Amino acid sequence: CASSSLPAGLNYGYTF. Based on the CDR3 plus reference TRBV7-9 and TRBJ1-2, the full variable domain is DTGVSQNPRHKITKRGQNVTFRCDPISEHNRLYWYRQTLGQGPEFLTYFQNEAQLEKSRLLSDRFSAERPKGSFSTLEIQRTEQGDSAMYLCASSSLPAGLNYGYTFGSGTRLTVV.

V is TRBV10-2 and J is TRBJ2-7; no firm D call. Between the trimmed V and J ends, which lost 4 bases and 2 bases, there was a span of 6 bases. The length of the CDR3 is 12 residues. Germline assignment: CDR1 WSHSY and CDR2 SAAADI. The CDR3 DNA sequence: TGCGCCAGCAGTGGGCCCACCTACGAGCAGTACTTC. Translated: CASSGPTYEQYF.

CDR3 bases: TGTGCCAGCAGCTTAGGGGACAGTAAAGAAGCTTTCTTT. Translation gives CASSLGDSKEAFF. The chain has TRBV7-9 and TRBJ1-1; 7 nucleotides line up with TRBD1. The V gene end was trimmed by 1 base and the J gene end by 8 bases; junction bases not matched to a gene: 4. The length of the CDR3 is 13 residues. The germline V gene has CDR1 SEHNR and CDR2 FQNEAQ (reference sequence).

The J gene is TRBJ1-1, the V gene TRBV29-1; tentatively, D is TRBD1 (6 bases). Trimming pared 1 base from V and 6 bases from J, leaving 12 bases between. Germline CDR1 SQVTM, CDR2 ANQGSEA. The CDR3 runs 13 residues. Here the CDR3 DNA reads TGCAGCGTTGAAGCCCCGACAGGCGCTGAAGCTTTCTTT. Translated, it gives CSVEAPTGAEAFF.

The chain has TRBV23-1 and TRBJ1-2; TRBD1 agrees at 7 bases. TRBV23-1 is an ORF, with its function uncertain. V was pared by 8 bases and J by 6 bases, with 12 bases of the junction left unmatched. This CDR3 comprises 14 residues. CDR3 protein: CASSSSTGSDGYTF. The CDR3 DNA reads TGCGCCAGCTCCTCCTCGACAGGGAGTGATGGCTACACCTTC.

This chain links TRBV6-5 with TRBJ2-6, with TRBD1 matching over 7 bases. This CDR3 has 15 residues. V gave up 2 bases and J gave up 2 bases; unmatched junction bases: 0. From germline, CDR1 is MNHEY and CDR2 SVGAGI. The CDR3 DNA is TGTGCCAGCAGTTACGACAGGGCTGGGGCCAACGTCCTGACTTTC. It is translated as CASSYDRAGANVLTF.

The chain carries TRBV9 and TRBJ2-5; tentatively, D is TRBD2 (6 bases). Trimming cost V 0 bases and J 7 bases, with 13 bases left between them. Germline V lookup: CDR1 SGDLS, CDR2 YYNGEE. This CDR3 is built from 14 residues. CDR3 residues: CASSVDTSSATQYF. The CDR3, as DNA: TGTGCCAGCAGCGTAGATACTAGCAGCGCGACCCAGTACTTC.

This chain connects TRBV9 to TRBJ1-6; TRBD1 matches at 8 bases. Germline loops: CDR1 SGDLS, CDR2 YYNGEE. This CDR3 spans 14 amino acids. V lost 2 bases to trimming and J lost 9 bases; unmatched junction nucleotides: 4. CDR3: CASSVTGEGSPLHF. DNA for the CDR3: TGTGCCAGCAGCGTGACAGGGGAAGGTTCACCCCTCCACTTT.

V usage is TRBV4-3 and J usage is TRBJ2-1; 10 bases match TRBD2. CDR3 size: 16 residues. Germline lookup yields CDR1 LGHNA and CDR2 YSLEER. V trimming: 2 bases; J trimming: 3 bases; junction bases outside the gene matches: 4. In nucleotides, the CDR3 is TGCGCCAGCAGCCAAAAACTAGCGGGGAACTACAATGAGCAGTTCTTC. It encodes CASSQKLAGNYNEQFF.

The rearrangement uses TRBV5-1 and TRBJ2-4; 7 bases map to TRBD2. The CDR3 contains 12 residues. Germline V lookup: CDR1 SGHRS, CDR2 YFSETQ. The V gene end was trimmed by 10 bases and the J gene end by 1 base; junction bases not matched to a gene: 2. The CDR3 DNA sequence: TGCGCCTGGGGGGGGGCCAAAAACATTCAGTACTTC. Translation gives CAWGGAKNIQYF.

This rearrangement joins TRBV30 to TRBJ1-1; D not resolved. Germline V CDR1 and CDR2: GTSNPN, SVGIG (reference sequence). CDR3 size: 12 residues. V was clipped by 2 bases and J by 7 bases, with 11 bases between them. For the CDR3, the DNA is TGTGCCTGGAGTAGAGTAAGTGGTGAAGCTTTCTTT. This translates into CAWSRVSGEAFF. Supplemented by reference TRBV30 and TRBJ1-1, the full variable domain reads SQTIHQWPATLVQPVGSPLSLECTVEGTSNPNLYWYRQAAGRGLQLLFYSVGIGQISSEVPQNLSASRPQDRQFILSSKKLLLSDSGFYLCAWSRVSGEAFFGQGTRLTVV.

The rearrangement uses TRBV10-3 and TRBJ1-1, with a weak D call TRBD1 (5 bases). The V gene's germline CDR1 is ENHRY and CDR2 SYGVKD. The length of the CDR3 is 13 residues. Between the trimmed V and J ends, which lost 5 bases and 1 base, there was a span of 8 bases. Here the CDR3 DNA reads TGTGCCATCAGTCCGACAGAGAACACTGAAGCTTTCTTT. It yields the protein CAISPTENTEAFF.

This sequence joins TRBV5-4 and TRBJ1-1; tentative D call: TRBD1 (5 bases). The CDR3 is 15 amino acids. CDR1 and CDR2 from the germline V gene are SGHNT and YYREEE (reference sequence). V lost 0 bases, J lost 4 bases, and 13 bases lay in between. The CDR3 spells CASSLAGGGSTEAFF. The CDR3 DNA sequence: TGTGCCAGCAGCTTGGCCGGTGGGGGGTCCACTGAAGCTTTCTTT.

CDR3 amino acids: CASRTQGNIGELFF. The CDR3 DNA is TGCGCCAGCAGAACACAGGGTAATATCGGGGAGCTGTTTTTT. The chain has TRBV10-2 and TRBJ2-2; tentatively, D is TRBD1 (6 bases). Germline V CDR1 and CDR2: WSHSY, SAAADI. The CDR3 runs 14 residues. The ends were cut back, 6 bases at V and 7 bases at J, with 15 bases in the middle.